Listed below are T cell receptor beta chains from one sample, sequenced in a study of T cell changes during pregnancy in multiple sclerosis. Clones were sequenced by immunoSEQ multiplex PCR, and TCRdb holds only the in-frame ones, with some missing. The sample holds 25,000 to 35,000 clones, approximately 94% seen once. Sequences were derived from CD8+ T cells from peripheral blood mononuclear cells, sampled before pregnancy. These receptors originate from a female donor with multiple sclerosis, enrolled in a pregnancy study. Each CDR3 is given with its conserved first and last residue. D genes are given only for firm matches. Size is omitted from some rows. Given values are once, few, many or a class for expanded clones.

D gene: .
J gene: TRBJ2-7
V gene: TRBV4-1
clone size: .
CDR3 protein: CASSQARGIYEQYF
CDR3 DNA: TGCGCCAGCAGCCAAGCAAGGGGTATATACGAGCAGTACTTC

D gene: .
J gene: TRBJ1-4
V gene: TRBV5-1
clone size: .
CDR3 protein: CASSSRTAGGLNEKLFF
CDR3 DNA: TGCGCCAGCAGCTCGCGTACGGCGGGGGGACTTAATGAAAAACTGTTTTTT

D gene: TRBD2
J gene: TRBJ2-7
V gene: TRBV6-1
clone size: .
CDR3 protein: CASSISAGGAYEQYF
CDR3 DNA: TGTGCCAGCAGTATCTCAGCGGGAGGTGCCTACGAGCAGTACTTC

D gene: .
J gene: TRBJ2-2
V gene: TRBV13
clone size: .
CDR3 protein: CASSLTRVPGELFF
CDR3 DNA: TGTGCCAGCAGCTTAACTAGAGTTCCCGGGGAGCTGTTTTTT

D gene: TRBD2
J gene: TRBJ2-2
V gene: TRBV7-6
clone size: once
CDR3 protein: CASKSSGVGGTGELFF
CDR3 DNA: TGTGCCAGCAAATCTAGCGGGGTTGGTGGCACCGGGGAGCTGTTTTTT

D gene: .
J gene: TRBJ1-2
V gene: TRBV10-3
clone size: medium-sized
CDR3 protein: CAISEFKGLQVSYTF
CDR3 DNA: TGTGCCATCAGTGAGTTTAAAGGTTTACAGGTCTCCTACACCTTC

D gene: .
J gene: TRBJ1-3
V gene: TRBV2
clone size: .
CDR3 protein: CASSGGLRGDTIYF
CDR3 DNA: TGTGCCAGCTCCGGGGGGCTAAGGGGAGACACCATATATTTT

D gene: .
J gene: TRBJ2-7
V gene: TRBV27
clone size: .
CDR3 protein: CASSLIPVYEQYF
CDR3 DNA: TGTGCCAGCAGTTTAATCCCGGTCTACGAGCAGTACTTC

D gene: TRBD2
J gene: TRBJ2-7
V gene: TRBV4-1
clone size: .
CDR3 protein: CASSLTGTSDEQYF
CDR3 DNA: TGCGCCAGCAGCCTGACCGGGACTAGCGACGAGCAGTACTTC

D gene: .
J gene: TRBJ1-5
V gene: TRBV27
clone size: .
CDR3 protein: CASSLDRLQPQHF
CDR3 DNA: TGTGCCAGCAGTTTAGACAGGTTGCAGCCCCAGCATTTT

D gene: TRBD1
J gene: TRBJ2-7
V gene: TRBV19
clone size: few
CDR3 protein: CASGQGQIYEQYF
CDR3 DNA: TGTGCCAGTGGCCAGGGACAGATCTACGAGCAGTACTTC

D gene: .
J gene: TRBJ2-1
V gene: TRBV27
clone size: .
CDR3 protein: CASSFFSRSYNEQFF
CDR3 DNA: TGTGCCAGCAGTTTTTTTAGCCGGTCCTACAATGAGCAGTTCTTC

D gene: .
J gene: TRBJ1-1
V gene: TRBV13
clone size: .
CDR3 protein: CASSSQENTEAFF
CDR3 DNA: TGTGCCAGCAGCTCCCAGGAGAACACTGAAGCTTTCTTT

D gene: .
J gene: TRBJ1-2
V gene: TRBV13
clone size: .
CDR3 protein: CASSLGSLATNF
CDR3 DNA: TGTGCCAGCAGCTTAGGGTCTTTAGCCACTAACTTC

D gene: .
J gene: TRBJ1-6
V gene: TRBV5-1
clone size: few
CDR3 protein: CASSLGLFSSYNSPLHF
CDR3 DNA: TGCGCCAGCAGCTTGGGACTCTTTAGCTCCTATAATTCACCCCTCCACTTT

D gene: .
J gene: TRBJ1-1
V gene: TRBV19
clone size: .
CDR3 protein: CASSISGNTEAFF
CDR3 DNA: TGTGCCAGTAGTATTTCGGGGAACACTGAAGCTTTCTTT

D gene: .
J gene: TRBJ1-6
V gene: TRBV9
clone size: .
CDR3 protein: CASSVHQGSDSPLHF
CDR3 DNA: TGTGCCAGCAGCGTACATCAGGGCAGTGATTCACCCCTCCACTTT

D gene: .
J gene: TRBJ1-1
V gene: TRBV7-9
clone size: once
CDR3 protein: CASSSSGDLNTEAFF
CDR3 DNA: TGTGCCAGCAGCTCAAGCGGGGATCTAAACACTGAAGCTTTCTTT

D gene: TRBD1
J gene: TRBJ2-3
V gene: TRBV19
clone size: .
CDR3 protein: CASRGETGDPTDTQYF
CDR3 DNA: TGTGCCAGTAGGGGGGAAACAGGGGATCCCACAGATACGCAGTATTTT

D gene: .
J gene: TRBJ1-2
V gene: TRBV12-5
clone size: .
CDR3 protein: CASGDSTKPPYGYTF
CDR3 DNA: TGTGCTAGTGGAGACTCGACGAAACCACCCTATGGCTACACCTTC

D gene: TRBD1
J gene: TRBJ2-3
V gene: TRBV28
clone size: .
CDR3 protein: CASSWTGADTQYF
CDR3 DNA: TGTGCCAGCAGTTGGACAGGGGCAGATACGCAGTATTTT

D gene: .
J gene: TRBJ2-7
V gene: TRBV7-9
clone size: .
CDR3 protein: CASSPRDFVYEQYF
CDR3 DNA: TGTGCCAGCAGCCCCCGGGACTTCGTCTACGAGCAGTACTTC

D gene: TRBD1
J gene: TRBJ2-3
V gene: TRBV7-9
clone size: .
CDR3 protein: CASSGQVITDTQYF
CDR3 DNA: TGTGCCAGCAGCGGACAGGTTATCACAGATACGCAGTATTTT

D gene: .
J gene: TRBJ2-1
V gene: TRBV5-1
clone size: once
CDR3 protein: CASSLAGPNEQFF
CDR3 DNA: TGCGCCAGCAGCTTGGCAGGGCCGAATGAGCAGTTCTTC

D gene: .
J gene: TRBJ2-7
V gene: TRBV4-1
clone size: .
CDR3 protein: CASSQGAFGEQYF
CDR3 DNA: TGCGCCAGCAGCCAGGGGGCCTTTGGTGAGCAGTACTTC

D gene: TRBD1
J gene: TRBJ1-2
V gene: TRBV6-1
clone size: medium-sized
CDR3 protein: CASSEALGGTDGYTF
CDR3 DNA: TGTGCCAGCAGTGAAGCGCTTGGGGGGACAGACGGCTACACCTTC

D gene: TRBD2
J gene: TRBJ2-7
V gene: TRBV7-8
clone size: once
CDR3 protein: CASSSPGGTPYEQYF
CDR3 DNA: TGTGCCAGCAGTTCTCCGGGGGGAACCCCCTACGAGCAGTACTTC

D gene: TRBD2
J gene: TRBJ2-7
V gene: TRBV28
clone size: once
CDR3 protein: CASSLVSTSGAAYEQYF
CDR3 DNA: TGTGCCAGCAGTTTGGTGTCCACTAGCGGGGCTGCCTACGAGCAGTACTTC

D gene: .
J gene: TRBJ1-4
V gene: TRBV25-1
clone size: once
CDR3 protein: CASSTGPTTNEKLFF
CDR3 DNA: TGTGCCAGCAGCACAGGGCCTACAACTAATGAAAAACTGTTTTTT

D gene: .
J gene: TRBJ2-7
V gene: TRBV5-4
clone size: .
CDR3 protein: CASSLVGGRDEQYF
CDR3 DNA: TGTGCCAGCAGCTTGGTTGGCGGTCGGGACGAGCAGTACTTC

D gene: TRBD2
J gene: TRBJ2-1
V gene: TRBV4-2
clone size: .
CDR3 protein: CASSQAGKAGGYNEQFF
CDR3 DNA: TGTGCCAGCAGCCAAGCCGGAAAGGCGGGAGGGTACAATGAGCAGTTCTTC

D gene: .
J gene: TRBJ1-2
V gene: TRBV19
clone size: .
CDR3 protein: CASSLSPAQANGYTF
CDR3 DNA: TGTGCCAGTAGTCTAAGCCCGGCGCAGGCCAATGGCTACACCTTC

D gene: TRBD2
J gene: TRBJ2-1
V gene: TRBV27
clone size: .
CDR3 protein: CASAPLEAGGPSYNEQFF
CDR3 DNA: TGTGCCAGCGCCCCACTCGAGGCGGGAGGGCCCTCCTACAATGAGCAGTTCTTC

D gene: TRBD1
J gene: TRBJ2-3
V gene: TRBV7-3
clone size: .
CDR3 protein: CASSSTQGNTQYF
CDR3 DNA: TGTGCCAGCAGCTCAACACAGGGGAATACGCAGTATTTT

D gene: .
J gene: TRBJ1-1
V gene: TRBV7-2
clone size: .
CDR3 protein: CASSSGLLTEAFF
CDR3 DNA: TGTGCCAGCAGCTCCGGACTTCTCACTGAAGCTTTCTTT

D gene: .
J gene: TRBJ1-4
V gene: TRBV28
clone size: .
CDR3 protein: CASSLTIEKLFF
CDR3 DNA: TGTGCCAGCAGTTTGACTATTGAAAAACTGTTTTTT

D gene: TRBD2
J gene: TRBJ2-7
V gene: TRBV28
clone size: .
CDR3 protein: CASSPGLESSEQYF
CDR3 DNA: TGTGCCAGCAGCCCCGGACTAGAGTCCTCCGAGCAGTACTTC

D gene: .
J gene: TRBJ1-5
V gene: TRBV9
clone size: few
CDR3 protein: CASSVGRGTQPQHF
CDR3 DNA: TGTGCCAGCAGCGTAGGGCGGGGAACTCAGCCCCAGCATTTT

D gene: .
J gene: TRBJ2-6
V gene: TRBV4-1
clone size: .
CDR3 protein: CASSQQGTSGGGANVLTF
CDR3 DNA: TGCGCCAGCAGCCAGCAGGGGACCTCGGGCGGAGGGGCCAACGTCCTGACTTTC

D gene: .
J gene: TRBJ2-5
V gene: TRBV5-1
clone size: once
CDR3 protein: CASSLEPEETQYF
CDR3 DNA: TGCGCCAGCAGCTTGGAGCCGGAAGAGACCCAGTACTTC

D gene: .
J gene: TRBJ1-2
V gene: TRBV6-5
clone size: .
CDR3 protein: CASSYSSSGSYTF
CDR3 DNA: TGTGCCAGCAGTTACTCGAGTTCGGGGAGCTACACCTTC

D gene: TRBD1
J gene: TRBJ2-3
V gene: TRBV27
clone size: .
CDR3 protein: CASSLGTGGRNTQYF
CDR3 DNA: TGTGCCAGCAGTTTAGGGACAGGGGGCCGGAATACGCAGTATTTT

D gene: TRBD1
J gene: TRBJ2-2
V gene: TRBV19
clone size: .
CDR3 protein: CASRGQTSAGELFF
CDR3 DNA: TGTGCCAGTAGGGGACAGACGTCGGCCGGGGAGCTGTTTTTT

D gene: .
J gene: TRBJ1-1
V gene: TRBV28
clone size: .
CDR3 protein: CASSLTDTEAFF
CDR3 DNA: TGTGCCAGCAGTTTAACGGACACTGAAGCTTTCTTT

D gene: .
J gene: TRBJ1-1
V gene: TRBV2
clone size: .
CDR3 protein: CASSDRPGHIPEAFF
CDR3 DNA: TGTGCCAGCAGCGATCGCCCAGGGCACATACCTGAAGCTTTCTTT

D gene: .
J gene: TRBJ1-1
V gene: TRBV2
clone size: .
CDR3 protein: CASRQGQFF
CDR3 DNA: TGTGCCAGCAGGCAGGGACAATTCTTT